Listed here are 30 T cell receptor beta chains from one sample, sequenced in a study of Ad26.COV2.S vaccination and SARS-CoV-2 variants. Regarding treatment: around 19 received Ad26.COV2.S at low or high dose, single or two shots; about 5 received placebo; per-sample allocation not given. Material that was analyzed had been drawn on day 63 after the first vaccine or placebo injection. Sequenced by immunoSEQ multiplex PCR; TCRdb stores in-frame clones only, minus some. The sample yields about 460,000 clones, roughly 87% seen once. Specimen: peripheral blood, collected in a trial of Ad26.COV2.S vaccine versus placebo. These receptors were obtained from a person between 18 and 65 years old who received the Ad26.COV2.S COVID-19 vaccine or a placebo.

This clone occurred once. V usage is TRBV5-1 and J usage is TRBJ2-1; no clear D. The V and J ends lost 0 bases and 1 base respectively, with 8 bases between them. CDR1 and CDR2 (germline): SGHRS, YFSETQ. This CDR3 is built from 15 residues. The CDR3 region is CASSLEGGSYNEQFF. As DNA, the CDR3 is TGCGCCAGCAGCTTGGAGGGTGGGTCCTACAATGAGCAGTTCTTC.

The chain combines TRBV28 with TRBJ2-3; 9 positions match TRBD2. Germline CDR1 and CDR2: MDHEN and SYDVKM. CDR3 length equals 14 residues. J gave up 5 bases and V 4 bases, and 4 bases lay outside the gene matches. DNA for the CDR3: TGTGCCAGCAGTTCCGCGGGAGGGGTAGATACGCAGTATTTT. It yields the protein CASSSAGGVDTQYF.

V and J are TRBV6-5 and TRBJ1-3; 12 bases match TRBD1. V lost 7 bases and J lost 4; bases outside the gene matches: 5. CDR3 length equals 15 residues. In germline, CDR1 is MNHEY, CDR2 SVGAGI. The CDR3 region is CASNRDRGQGNTIYF. CDR3 bases: TGTGCCAGCAATAGGGACAGGGGGCAAGGAAACACCATATATTTT.

V gene TRBV3-1 (or the pseudogene TRBV3-2) combines with J gene TRBJ2-7; no clear D gene. The CDR3 is 16 residues long. Germline loops: CDR1 LGHDT, CDR2 YNNKEL (reference sequence). V lost 0 bases and J 0 bases, leaving 12 bases between the germline ends. The CDR3 DNA is TGTGCCAGCAGCCAAGATTTGGACGGTATCTCCTACGAGCAGTACTTC. This translates into CASSQDLDGISYEQYF.

V is TRBV30 and J is TRBJ2-1, with D maybe TRBD2 (6 bases). CDR3 length equals 15 residues. Germline CDR1 GTSNPN, CDR2 SVGIG (reference sequence). V was pared by 2 bases and J by 3 bases, with 14 bases between. The CDR3 protein is CAWSRAGLNYNEQFF. The CDR3 DNA reads TGTGCCTGGAGTCGGGCGGGATTGAACTACAATGAGCAGTTCTTC. The full variable domain, rest sourced from reference TRBV30 and TRBJ2-1, is SQTIHQWPATLVQPVGSPLSLECTVEGTSNPNLYWYRQAAGRGLQLLFYSVGIGQISSEVPQNLSASRPQDRQFILSSKKLLLSDSGFYLCAWSRAGLNYNEQFFGPGTRLTVL.

The gene calls are TRBV15 and TRBJ1-5; 8 bases align to TRBD1. CDR1 LNHNV and CDR2 YYDKDF come from the germline V gene (reference sequence). The CDR3 spans 16 residues. The V and J ends lost 6 bases and 3 bases, in that order; junction bases with no gene match: 10. In nucleotides, the CDR3 is TGTGCCACCAGTACCGGGACAGGACCTAACAATCAGCCCCAGCATTTT. Protein product: CATSTGTGPNNQPQHF.

The J gene is TRBJ2-1, the V gene TRBV27, with TRBD1 matching 11 bases. The CDR3 length is 15 residues. Germline loops: CDR1 MNHEY, CDR2 SMNVEV (reference sequence). The ends lost 5 bases at V and 7 bases at J; junction bases unmatched: 7. The CDR3 reads CASSTPGTGGNEQFF. The CDR3 region has the DNA TGTGCCAGCAGTACCCCCGGGACAGGGGGTAATGAGCAGTTCTTC.

The chain is built from TRBV5-1 and TRBJ2-1; D remains unclear. The ends were cut back, 2 bases at V and 7 bases at J, with 13 bases in the middle. CDR1 and CDR2 from the germline V gene are SGHRS and YFSETQ. The CDR3 covers 14 residues. CDR3 sequence (DNA): TGCGCCAGCAGCTTCTGGTCGACATCGAATGAGCAGTTCTTC. This encodes CASSFWSTSNEQFF.

The chain employs TRBV5-1 and TRBJ2-7, with D possibly matching TRBD2 (5 bases). V lost 0 bases and J lost 6, with 13 bases in between. CDR1 and CDR2 (germline): SGHRS, YFSETQ. The CDR3 runs to 14 residues. CDR3 DNA sequence: TGCGCCAGCAGCTTGGCCTCAACTAGTCGCGAGCAGTACTTC. It is translated as CASSLASTSREQYF.

This clone was picked up one time. CDR3 residues: CASSLWGQGDTDTQYF. The CDR3, as DNA: TGCGCCAGCAGCTTGTGGGGGCAGGGAGACACAGATACGCAGTATTTT. This rearrangement joins TRBV5-1 to TRBJ2-3, with a tentative D call TRBD1 (6 bases). The CDR3 extends over 16 amino acids. Germline CDR1 reads SGHRS; CDR2 reads YFSETQ. Trimming took off 1 base at V and 2 bases at J, with 14 bases between the two ends.

The CDR3 DNA is TGCGCCAGCAGCTCCCGGGACGGATCATACAATGAGCAGTTCTTC. Protein: CASSSRDGSYNEQFF. V is TRBV4-1 and J is TRBJ2-1; D tentatively reads TRBD1 or TRBD2 (5 bases each). Trimming stripped 5 bases from V and 4 bases from J, with 15 bases between. Germline assignment: CDR1 MGHRA and CDR2 YSYEKL. This CDR3 is 15 amino acids long.

This chain links TRBV6-5 with TRBJ1-5; no reliable D call. Trimming stripped 0 bases from V and 5 bases from J, with 5 bases between. The CDR3 is 13 residues long. Per germline, CDR1 MNHEY and CDR2 SVGAGI. CDR3 sequence: CASSYSYDQPQHF. The CDR3 nucleotides read TGTGCCAGCAGTTACTCGTACGATCAGCCCCAGCATTTT.

V gene TRBV3-1 (or the pseudogene TRBV3-2) combines with J gene TRBJ1-2; weak D call: TRBD1 (5 bases). V dropped 2 bases and J dropped 8 bases, with 12 bases sitting between them. This CDR3 contains 13 residues. The V gene's germline CDR1 is LGHDT and CDR2 YNNKEL (reference sequence). CDR3 nucleotide sequence: TGTGCCAGCAGCCAAATGGACATTTTCGGCTACACCTTC. It codes for CASSQMDIFGYTF.

This chain connects TRBV6-5 to TRBJ1-1; D ambiguous. The CDR3 contains 15 residues. Germline CDR1 and CDR2: MNHEY and SVGAGI. Trimming pared 2 bases from V and 7 bases from J, leaving 17 bases between. CDR3 DNA: TGTGCCAGCAGTTACCGCTCACCCCGAAAAAGTGAAGCTTTCTTT. This encodes CASSYRSPRKSEAFF.

The chain couples TRBV7-2 to TRBJ2-3; no clear D gene. The CDR3 is 15 residues long. The V and J ends lost 3 bases and 0 bases respectively, with 10 bases between them. The germline gives CDR1 SGHTA, CDR2 FQGNSA. The CDR3 nucleotides are TGTGCCAGCAGCTTCAAGGGTCCTAGCACAGATACGCAGTATTTT. Its protein is CASSFKGPSTDTQYF.

The chain recombines TRBV2 with TRBJ2-5; D remains unclear. V was pared by 7 bases and J by 3 bases, with 6 bases between. Germline-derived CDR1 and CDR2 are SNHLY and FYNNEI. CDR3 length equals 11 residues. CDR3 protein: CASKVKETQYF. For the CDR3, the DNA is TGTGCCAGCAAGGTTAAAGAGACCCAGTACTTC.

V gene TRBV28 combines with J gene TRBJ2-2, with D possibly being TRBD1 (6 bases). The CDR3 covers 13 residues. Germline lookup yields CDR1 MDHEN and CDR2 SYDVKM. V lost 5 bases and J lost 8, with 12 bases in between. CDR3 coding DNA: TGTGCCAGCAGTATTACAGGGTCAGGGGAGCTGTTTTTT. Protein sequence: CASSITGSGELFF.

The chain carries TRBV10-1 and TRBJ2-1; the D gene could be TRBD1 or TRBD2 (6 bases each). The V end lost 4 bases, the J end lost 8 bases, and 18 bases lay between the germline ends. CDR1 is WNHNN, CDR2 SYGVQD, per germline (reference sequence). The CDR3 spans 15 residues. The CDR3 region is CASSVSRGQLDEQFF. The CDR3 coding sequence is TGCGCCAGCAGTGTGTCCCGGGGGCAGTTGGATGAGCAGTTCTTC.

The gene calls are TRBV5-4 and TRBJ2-2; no definite D call. The CDR3 runs to 14 residues. Germline V gene sequence: CDR1 SGHNT, CDR2 YYREEE (reference sequence). Trimming removed 6 bases at V and 2 bases at J, with 11 bases between. CDR3 sequence: CASNRGTNTGELFF. For the CDR3, the DNA is TGTGCCAGCAATCGTGGCACCAACACCGGGGAGCTGTTTTTT.

V usage is TRBV6-2 or TRBV6-3 and J usage is TRBJ2-3, with 9 bases aligning to TRBD2. V was pared by 2 bases and J by 5 bases, with 5 bases of the junction left unmatched. Germline values: CDR1 MNHEY, CDR2 SVGEGT. The CDR3 loop spans 15 amino acids. CDR3 coding DNA: TGTGCCAGCAGTTACGCGGGGGGGAGGGGAGATACGCAGTATTTT. Translation gives CASSYAGGRGDTQYF.

The chain carries TRBV30 and TRBJ1-2; TRBD1 aligns across 7 bases. Germline CDR1 is GTSNPN and CDR2 is SVGIG (reference sequence). This CDR3 is 12 amino acids long. Trimming took 2 bases from V and 8 from J; bases not matched to a gene: 5. The CDR3 bases are TGTGCCTGGAGTCCGACAGGGCGGGGCTACACCTTC. This codes for CAWSPTGRGYTF.

This sequence joins TRBV6-2 or TRBV6-3 and TRBJ1-4; 8 nucleotides align to TRBD1. The CDR3 has 15 residues. J lost 8 bases, V lost 5 bases, and 10 bases had no gene match. Germline V gene data show CDR1 as MNHEY and CDR2 as SVGEGT. The CDR3 region is CASSRNQGAGEKLFF. For the CDR3, the DNA is TGTGCCAGCAGTCGCAACCAGGGGGCCGGGGAAAAACTGTTTTTT.

The rearrangement links TRBV11-2 to TRBJ1-2; a possible D gene is TRBD1 (5 bases). The V end lost 5 bases, the J end lost 7 bases, and 23 bases lay between the germline ends. The CDR3 is made up of 16 amino acids. Germline values: CDR1 SGHAT, CDR2 FQNNGV. The CDR3 sequence is CASSIAPRTSRSGYTF. The CDR3 DNA follows: TGTGCCAGCAGCATAGCCCCCCGGACATCCCGAAGTGGCTACACCTTC. The full variable domain, rest sourced from reference TRBV11-2 and TRBJ1-2, is EAGVAQSPRYKIIEKRQSVAFWCNPISGHATLYWYQQILGQGPKLLIQFQNNGVVDDSQLPKDRFSAERLKGVDSTLKIQPAKLEDSAVYLCASSIAPRTSRSGYTFGSGTRLTVV.

The rearrangement joins TRBV5-1 to TRBJ2-5; D remains unclear. The V end was cut by 3 bases, the J end by 7 bases, with 13 bases between. This CDR3 is built from 13 residues. The germline V gene encodes CDR1 SGHRS and CDR2 YFSETQ. The DNA of the CDR3 is TGCGCCAGCAGCTCCGGACCTGATGGGACCCAGTACTTC. Residues: CASSSGPDGTQYF.

The genes are TRBV12-3 or TRBV12-4 and TRBJ2-2; no clear D gene. The CDR3 contains 12 residues. V lost 1 base, J lost 10 bases, and 7 bases lay in between. CDR3 nucleotides: TGTGCCAGCAGTTTAGTCGCAGTGGAGCTGTTTTTT. Translation: CASSLVAVELFF.

The chain combines TRBV7-9 with TRBJ1-1; the D gene is possibly TRBD1 (6 bases). Germline V gene sequence: CDR1 SEHNR, CDR2 FQNEAQ (reference sequence). This CDR3 is 15 amino acids long. V was clipped by 1 base and J by 11 bases, with 20 bases between them. The CDR3 reads CASSLVPSLQGTAFF. CDR3 DNA sequence: TGTGCCAGCAGCTTAGTCCCGTCCCTACAGGGAACGGCTTTCTTT. The variable domain in full, completed from reference TRBV7-9 and TRBJ1-1, reads DTGVSQNPRHKITKRGQNVTFRCDPISEHNRLYWYRQTLGQGPEFLTYFQNEAQLEKSRLLSDRFSAERPKGSFSTLEIQRTEQGDSAMYLCASSLVPSLQGTAFFGQGTRLTVV.

The J gene is TRBJ2-4, the V gene TRBV7-9; no firm D call. V was shortened by 1 base and J by 1 base, with 8 bases between the two germline ends. Germline V lookup: CDR1 SEHNR, CDR2 FQNEAQ (reference sequence). This CDR3 has 15 residues. CDR3 nucleotide sequence: TGTGCCAGCAGCTTAGACCACACGGCCAAAAACATTCAGTACTTC. As protein: CASSLDHTAKNIQYF. Drawing the rest from reference TRBV7-9 and TRBJ2-4, the complete variable domain is DTGVSQNPRHKITKRGQNVTFRCDPISEHNRLYWYRQTLGQGPEFLTYFQNEAQLEKSRLLSDRFSAERPKGSFSTLEIQRTEQGDSAMYLCASSLDHTAKNIQYFGAGTRLSVL.

The J gene is TRBJ1-6, the V gene TRBV18, with D possibly matching TRBD1 (6 bases). Germline-derived CDR1 and CDR2 are KGHSH and LQKENI. V was pared by 2 bases and J by 5 bases, with 10 bases between. The CDR3 covers 15 residues. CDR3: CASSPGTFNNSPLHF. The CDR3 DNA sequence: TGTGCCAGCTCACCAGGGACATTTAATAATTCACCCCTCCACTTT.

The chain recombines TRBV30 with TRBJ1-4; possible D gene TRBD1, 6 bases. Trimming took off 3 bases at V and 8 bases at J, with 19 bases between the two ends. The CDR3 runs 15 residues. Germline-derived CDR1 and CDR2 are GTSNPN and SVGIG (reference sequence). In DNA form, the CDR3 reads TGTGCCTGGAGCGCCCAACGGGGGGCGCGGGAAAAACTGTTTTTT. Protein sequence: CAWSAQRGAREKLFF.

The CDR3 spells CASSGDPKNTGELFF. CDR3 nucleotides: TGTGCCAGTAGTGGGGATCCGAAGAACACCGGGGAGCTGTTTTTT. The chain is built from TRBV19 and TRBJ2-2; D call uncertain. Trimming took off 5 bases at V and 1 base at J, with 11 bases between the two ends. This CDR3 is 15 amino acids long. Germline CDR1 reads LNHDA; CDR2 reads SQIVND (reference sequence).